The source of this T cell receptor (beta chain) is a study of T cells in Graves' hyperthyroidism and ophthalmopathy. This CDR3 has 15 residues. Germline V lookup: CDR1 SGHTA, CDR2 FQGNSA. V lost 3 bases and J lost 2, with 14 bases in between. TCR beta CDR3 region amplification was performed from RNA transcripts. HTBI primers were the set used in a first-round RT-PCR of the TCR CDR3. TCRdb used MiXCR to reprocess the multiplex PCR reads, holding one entry per CDR3 protein. The sample yields about 420,000 distinct CDR3 sequences, approximately 14% seen once. This clonotype was detected many times. Sequenced: blood. V is TRBV7-2 and J is TRBJ2-7; TRBD2 might be the D (7 bases). This receptor was identified in a woman aged 18-29 years with Graves' hyperthyroidism. The chain's CDR3 is CASSFTGRGTYEQYF. The CDR3 coding sequence is TGTGCCAGCAGCTTCACAGGGCGGGGGACCTACGAGCAGTACTTC.